This T cell receptor (beta chain) was obtained from a study of blood T cell repertoires in COVID-19. Study summary: Samples came from the United States, Italy and Spain, spanning acute and convalescent COVID-19.

Data came from immunoSEQ multiplex PCR; TCRdb stores just in-frame clones and leaves some out. The sample includes a few hundred thousand clones, 70% to 90% seen only once; the top ten take 3% to 3.5%. The table lists this clone with a count of one. The CDR3 is made up of 15 amino acids. The ends were cut back, 0 bases at V and 6 bases at J, with 13 bases in the middle. Germline V gene lookup returns CDR1 SGDLS and CDR2 YYNGEE. This clonotype was sampled from a man in his 60s with acute or convalescent COVID-19. Sequencing was performed on peripheral blood. The chain recombines TRBV9 with TRBJ2-4; D may be TRBD2 (5 bases). This CDR3 is CASSVDDGVINIQYF. In DNA form, the CDR3 reads TGTGCCAGCAGCGTAGACGACGGGGTGATAAACATTCAGTACTTC. Together with reference TRBV9 and TRBJ2-4, the CDR3 gives the full variable domain: DSGVTQTPKHLITATGQRVTLRCSPRSGDLSVYWYQQSLDQGLQFLIQYYNGEERAKGNILERFSAQQFPDLHSELNLSSLELGDSALYFCASSVDDGVINIQYFGAGTRLSVL.